This T cell receptor (beta chain) was identified in a study of T cells expressing NK-cell markers. The V gene's germline CDR1 is SEHNR and CDR2 FQNEAQ (reference sequence). The CDR3 consists of 15 residues. TCRdb re-called the 5' RACE reads; every CDR3 protein appears as one record, without DNA. This sample's clone table lists 150,000 or so distinct CDR3 sequences. The receptor's source is a woman in her forties or fifties in good health. The sequencing sample was made of blood T cells: a sorted CD56 or NKG2C T cell subset, CD4+ or CD8+ T cells, or bulk PBMC T cells (not recorded which). The gene calls are TRBV7-9 and TRBJ2-3; TCRdb selects TRBD1, and the lack of DNA leaves this call unchecked. CDR3 amino acids: CASSLRESTGGGQYF.